The 31 T cell receptor beta chains below come from one sample, sequenced in a study of cytomegalovirus exposure and HLA in healthy donors. Primers for the PCR totalled 60 Vbeta and 13 Jbeta. TCRdb keeps only in-frame clones here, not all; method: immunoSEQ multiplex PCR. The profile shows 150,000 to 200,000 clones, 68% of them singletons. Sequencing was carried out using PBMCs. These receptor sequences come from a man aged 50-60 years in good health and CMV-seronegative.

This chain connects TRBV5-6 to TRBJ1-2; 9 nucleotides agree with TRBD1. Trimming at V came to 4 bases and at J to 4 bases, leaving 5 bases not matched to a gene. CDR1 and CDR2 (germline): SGHDT, YYEEEE. CDR3 length: 14 residues. CDR3 coding DNA: TGTGCCAGCAGCCTAGGACAGGGGTCCTATGGCTACACCTTC. This translates into CASSLGQGSYGYTF.

V and J are TRBV28 and TRBJ2-7; no reliable D call. The CDR3 has 14 residues. The V end lost 2 bases, the J end lost 2 bases, and 10 bases lay between the germline ends. Germline values: CDR1 MDHEN, CDR2 SYDVKM. The CDR3 loop reads CASSLRQVTYEQYF. The CDR3 bases are TGTGCCAGCAGTTTAAGGCAGGTAACCTACGAGCAGTACTTC.

This clone occurred a few times. This chain connects TRBV29-1 to TRBJ2-7; D is perhaps TRBD1 (6 bases). This CDR3 comprises 14 residues. CDR1 and CDR2 (germline): SQVTM, ANQGSEA. Trimming removed 2 bases at V and 0 bases at J, with 11 bases between. The CDR3 spells CSVESPGHSYEQYF. CDR3 DNA: TGCAGCGTTGAATCGCCGGGACACTCCTACGAGCAGTACTTC.

This clone has just one count. The chain is built from TRBV6-6 and TRBJ2-7; unclear D gene. Per germline, CDR1 MNHNY and CDR2 SVGAGI (reference sequence). The CDR3 sequence is 15 residues long. The germline V and J ends were trimmed by 0 bases and 2 bases, with 11 bases remaining between them. CDR3 residues: CASSYSAANPYEQYF. The CDR3 DNA follows: TGTGCCAGCAGTTACTCGGCAGCGAACCCCTACGAGCAGTACTTC.

The rearrangement joins TRBV10-3 to TRBJ1-4, with D possibly being TRBD1 (5 bases). CDR3 size: 16 residues. V dropped 3 bases and J dropped 2 bases, with 13 bases sitting between them. Germline V gives CDR1 ENHRY, CDR2 SYGVKD. The CDR3 sequence: CAISDPRVDTNEKLFF. In DNA form, the CDR3 reads TGTGCCATCAGTGATCCCAGGGTAGATACTAATGAAAAACTGTTTTTT.

The gene calls are TRBV2 and TRBJ2-2; 8 positions match TRBD2. J gave up 4 bases and V 8 bases, and 9 bases lay outside the gene matches. Per germline, CDR1 SNHLY and CDR2 FYNNEI. The CDR3 is 15 residues long. This CDR3 is CASLITGTSTGELFF. In DNA form, the CDR3 reads TGTGCCAGCCTAATTACCGGGACTAGCACCGGGGAGCTGTTTTTT.

The chain employs TRBV18 and TRBJ1-1; 8 positions match TRBD1. Germline V gene data show CDR1 as KGHSH and CDR2 as LQKENI. V lost 6 bases, J lost 0 bases, and 6 bases stayed unmatched. The CDR3 contains 15 residues. CDR3 DNA: TGTGCCAGCTCCCAGGGACAGGTCATGAACACTGAAGCTTTCTTT. As protein: CASSQGQVMNTEAFF.

The chain carries TRBV20-1 and TRBJ2-7; TRBD1 matches at 7 bases. The CDR3 totals 11 residues. Per germline, CDR1 DFQATT and CDR2 SNEGSKA (reference sequence). V shed 7 bases and J 3 bases; nucleotides not matched to a gene: 3. The CDR3 DNA follows: TGCAGTGGAGGACAGGTCTACGAGCAGTACTTC. Amino acid sequence: CSGGQVYEQYF.

V and J are TRBV6-5 and TRBJ2-3; perhaps TRBD2 as D (6 bases). V was cut by 11 bases and J by 2 bases, with 14 bases left in between. The germline V gene encodes CDR1 MNHEY and CDR2 SVGAGI. This CDR3 region has 13 residues. In nucleotides, the CDR3 is TGTGCCGCGGGCGGGGCGGTCACAGATACGCAGTATTTT. It translates to CAAGGAVTDTQYF.

The rearrangement joins TRBV6-1 to TRBJ2-7; the D is unclear. CDR1 and CDR2 (germline): MNHNS, SASEGT. Deletions cut 1 base from V and 0 bases from J, with 7 bases between. This CDR3 spans 14 amino acids. The CDR3 DNA is TGTGCCAGCAGTGAAGGTGGCCGCTCCTACGAGCAGTACTTC. Its translation is CASSEGGRSYEQYF.

The chain has TRBV4-2 and TRBJ1-1, with D maybe TRBD1 (6 bases). Germline V gives CDR1 LGHNA, CDR2 YNFKEQ. The CDR3 runs to 14 residues. Trimming shortened V by 2 bases and J by 8 bases, and 15 bases separated the two germline ends. CDR3 bases: TGTGCCAGCAGCCAACAAGGGGACACAGTAGAAGCTTTCTTT. Its translation is CASSQQGDTVEAFF.

In nucleotides, the CDR3 is TGTGCCAGCAGCCCCACCGCGGGACAGGCTTTAGCCAAAAACATTCAGTACTTC. Its protein is CASSPTAGQALAKNIQYF. The chain carries TRBV28 and TRBJ2-4; TRBD1 aligns across 8 bases. Germline loops: CDR1 MDHEN, CDR2 SYDVKM. The V and J ends lost 6 bases and 0 bases, in that order; junction bases with no gene match: 13. The CDR3 length is 18 residues.

The chain uses TRBV9 and TRBJ2-7; the match to TRBD1 covers 10 bases. The length of the CDR3 is 14 residues. V was pared by 7 bases and J by 5 bases, with 9 bases of the junction left unmatched. Germline-derived CDR1 and CDR2 are SGDLS and YYNGEE. The CDR3 nucleotides read TGTGCCAGCGGGGACGGGACAGGGGTCGACGAGCAGTACTTC. The encoded protein is CASGDGTGVDEQYF.

V gene TRBV5-4 combines with J gene TRBJ2-5, with 8 bases identical to TRBD1. Germline trimming cut 4 bases from V and 4 bases from J; bases unmatched to any gene: 6. There are 14 residues in the CDR3. Germline assignment: CDR1 SGHNT and CDR2 YYREEE (reference sequence). CDR3 DNA: TGTGCCAGCAGCCGGACAGGGCAAGGAGAGACCCAGTACTTC. Translation: CASSRTGQGETQYF.

V is TRBV29-1 and J is TRBJ1-1; D unclear. This CDR3 contains 14 residues. Germline CDR1 is SQVTM and CDR2 is ANQGSEA. Trimming removed 4 bases at V and 0 bases at J, with 12 bases between. Here the CDR3 reads CSVVGRLMNTEAFF. Here the CDR3 DNA reads TGCAGCGTTGTAGGCAGGCTAATGAACACTGAAGCTTTCTTT. Filled out from reference TRBV29-1 and TRBJ1-1, the complete variable domain reads SAVISQKPSRDICQRGTSLTIQCQVDSQVTMMFWYRQQPGQSLTLIATANQGSEATYESGFVIDKFPISRPNLTFSTLTVSNMSPEDSSIYLCSVVGRLMNTEAFFGQGTRLTVV.

The genes are TRBV7-9 and TRBJ2-5; 10 bases map to TRBD2. The germline gives CDR1 SEHNR, CDR2 FQNEAQ (reference sequence). This CDR3 spans 17 amino acids. After removal of 5 bases from V and 1 base from J, the junction contained 10 bases not matched to a gene. CDR3 nucleotide sequence: TGTGCCAGCAGCCCCGGGGTGCTAGCGGGGGCCCAAGAGACCCAGTACTTC. Its protein is CASSPGVLAGAQETQYF.

The chain joins TRBV7-2 to TRBJ1-3; D not certain. CDR3 length: 12 residues. Germline V gives CDR1 SGHTA, CDR2 FQGNSA. The germline V and J ends were trimmed by 6 bases and 3 bases, with 6 bases remaining between them. Written as DNA, the CDR3 is TGTGCCAGCAGGCTGAGTGGAAACACCATATATTTT. Translating gives CASRLSGNTIYF.

This sequence joins TRBV7-3 and TRBJ2-1, with 8 bases aligning to TRBD2. The V gene's germline CDR1 is SGHTA and CDR2 FQGTGA. J lost 9 bases, V lost 5 bases, and 12 bases had no gene match. CDR3 length equals 15 residues. The CDR3 is CASSARGGSIGEQFF. As DNA, the CDR3 is TGTGCCAGCAGCGCCCGGGGGGGCTCTATCGGTGAGCAGTTCTTC.

The chain joins TRBV18 to TRBJ1-4; 7 positions agree with TRBD1. Trimming removed 3 bases from V and 3 bases from J; junction bases left unmatched: 7. The CDR3 extends over 16 amino acids. Germline CDR1 is KGHSH and CDR2 is LQKENI. This CDR3 is CASSPMGQLSNEKLFF. The CDR3 DNA follows: TGTGCCAGCTCACCGATGGGACAGCTATCTAATGAAAAACTGTTTTTT.

The V and J genes are TRBV11-2 and TRBJ2-1, with 10 bases that match TRBD2. The CDR3 contains 18 residues. The trim removed 1 base at V and 3 bases at J, leaving 9 bases unmatched. Germline lookup yields CDR1 SGHAT and CDR2 FQNNGV. The CDR3 sequence: CASSLVGASGGLYNEQFF. The CDR3 DNA is TGTGCCAGCAGCTTAGTTGGGGCTAGCGGGGGTCTCTACAATGAGCAGTTCTTC.

This sequence joins TRBV6-5 and TRBJ2-1; no firm D call. CDR3 size: 15 residues. Germline V CDR1 and CDR2: MNHEY, SVGAGI. V lost 0 bases to trimming and J lost 7 bases, with 13 bases between them. The CDR3 nucleotides read TGTGCCAGCAGTTACTCGCTAGGAAACCTAAATGAGCAGTTCTTC. Residues: CASSYSLGNLNEQFF.

V is TRBV7-9 and J is TRBJ2-3, with D tentatively TRBD1 (6 bases). The CDR3 runs to 15 residues. CDR1 is SEHNR and CDR2 is FQNEAQ in the germline V gene (reference sequence). The V end lost 1 base, the J end lost 2 bases, and 10 bases lay between the germline ends. For the CDR3, the DNA is TGTGCCAGCAGCTTAGGAACAGGGACCACAGATACGCAGTATTTT. Its translation is CASSLGTGTTDTQYF.

The V call is TRBV5-6, the J call TRBJ2-1, with D possibly matching TRBD2 (5 bases). The germline V and J ends were trimmed by 7 bases and 0 bases, with 17 bases remaining between them. The CDR3 is made up of 16 amino acids. Germline V gene sequence: CDR1 SGHDT, CDR2 YYEEEE. DNA of the CDR3: TGTGCCAGCCTAGCCTCTTCTATGAGCTCCTACAATGAGCAGTTCTTC. It is translated as CASLASSMSSYNEQFF.

The chain couples TRBV2 to TRBJ2-5; weak D call: TRBD1 (6 bases). The V and J ends lost 7 bases and 3 bases respectively, with 15 bases between them. The CDR3 has 14 amino acids. Germline assignment: CDR1 SNHLY and CDR2 FYNNEI. CDR3 bases: TGTGCCAGCACCGAGACAGGTTTTAAAGAGACCCAGTACTTC. It encodes CASTETGFKETQYF.

This chain links TRBV5-1 with TRBJ1-4; D not resolved. Germline CDR1 reads SGHRS; CDR2 reads YFSETQ. Trimming pared 3 bases from V and 0 bases from J, leaving 9 bases between. This CDR3 region has 15 residues. CDR3 residues: CASSSGETTNEKLFF. Written as DNA, the CDR3 is TGCGCCAGCAGCTCGGGTGAAACAACTAATGAAAAACTGTTTTTT.

Comments on this clone: Its ends do not fully match the called genes, so a read error is possible. The chain carries TRBV7-7 and TRBJ2-5; 9 nucleotides agree with TRBD2. The CDR3 has 15 amino acids. Germline V CDR1 and CDR2: SSHAT, FNYEAQ (reference sequence). The CDR3 protein is CASSLAGAPQETQYF. The CDR3 DNA reads TGTGCTAGCAGCTTAGCGGGGGCCCCTCAAGAGACCCAGTACTTC.

In regard to this clone: One end of the junction does not line up with germline, which may come from a read error. The J gene is TRBJ1-5, the V gene TRBV7-8, with TRBD1 matching over 8 bases. Per germline, CDR1 SGHVS and CDR2 FQNEAQ. This CDR3 region has 16 residues. CDR3 sequence reads: CASSPMDRDIDQPQHF. In DNA, the CDR3 is TGCGCCAGCAGCCCTATGGACAGGGACATCGATCAGCCCCAGCATTTT.

This chain links TRBV5-4 with TRBJ2-3; 9 bases agree with TRBD2. Looked up from germline, CDR1 is SGHNT and CDR2 is YYREEE (reference sequence). The CDR3 is 16 residues long. The ends lost 4 bases at V and 0 bases at J; junction bases unmatched: 6. CDR3 sequence (DNA): TGTGCCAGCAGCCCTATTGGGACTAGCAGCACAGATACGCAGTATTTT. Translated, it gives CASSPIGTSSTDTQYF.

The genes are TRBV5-1 and TRBJ1-2, with 7 positions matching TRBD1. The junction had 13 bases not matched to a gene; V was cut back by 4 bases and J by 4 bases. This CDR3 comprises 16 residues. Germline V gene data show CDR1 as SGHRS and CDR2 as YFSETQ. The CDR3 DNA follows: TGCGCCAGCAGCCCCGTTTCGACGCAGGGGGGCTATGGCTACACCTTC. Residues: CASSPVSTQGGYGYTF.

This rearrangement joins TRBV11-2 to TRBJ1-5; D is ambiguous. CDR1 and CDR2 (germline): SGHAT, FQNNGV. The CDR3 covers 15 residues. Trimming took off 5 bases at V and 6 bases at J, with 17 bases between the two ends. CDR3: CASSNGPGEGQPQHF. The CDR3 DNA sequence: TGTGCCAGCAGCAACGGACCAGGTGAGGGTCAGCCCCAGCATTTT.

The chain uses TRBV2 and TRBJ1-5; 10 nucleotides agree with TRBD1. Germline loops: CDR1 SNHLY, CDR2 FYNNEI. The CDR3 has 15 amino acids. With V trimmed by 4 bases and J by 4 bases, 4 bases remained unmatched. CDR3 nucleotide sequence: TGTGCCAGCAGTGGACAGGGGGCGCAAAATCAGCCCCAGCATTTT. This codes for CASSGQGAQNQPQHF.